The present entry profiles one T cell receptor beta chain with its context. The antigen remains unidentified. An end of the junction does not agree with germline; a read error may underlie this. Among the patients, none had received any treatment before thyroid surgery. These data originate in a study of metastatic and nonmetastatic thyroid tumors. The wider study: Where malignant and benign thyroid patients were concerned, repertoires were compared across blood and tumor or nodule tissue. Overall study results and limits: For both blood and tumor, malignant thyroid tumors reportedly showed significantly higher TCR beta diversity than benign nodules did.

Germline V CDR1 and CDR2: SGHDN, FVKESK. This CDR3 is built from 14 residues. MiXCR reprocessed the PCR reads for TCRdb. The sample yields about 38,000 clones, approximately 51% seen once. Input material: tumor tissue. The chain carries TRBV14 and TRBJ2-7; no clear D. The TCR sequence derives from a male donor with papillary thyroid cancer or a benign thyroid nodule (not recorded which). Some clones in this sample may be carry-over from other donors' samples. CDR3 bases: TGTGCCATCAGCCAAGGGCACGGATCCTACGAGCAGTACTTC. Translated: CAISQGHGSYEQYF.